A single sample is the source of the 11 T cell receptor beta chains below, sequenced in a study of CD4+ T cells in melanoma. Using immunoSEQ multiplex PCR, the repertoire was profiled, and TCRdb retains in-frame clones only, with some absent. The sample includes about 10,000 clones, about 59% of them seen just once. Input material: cells from a culture (not recorded whether cultured in vitro). The receptor set was obtained from a human donor with melanoma.

The chain employs TRBV29-1 and TRBJ1-1; D remains unclear. V lost 7 bases and J 1 base, leaving 10 bases between the germline ends. This CDR3 region has 12 residues. Germline-derived CDR1 and CDR2 are SQVTM and ANQGSEA. The CDR3 sequence: CSAADGNTEAFF. The CDR3 DNA follows: TGCAGCGCCGCGGACGGGAACACTGAAGCTTTCTTT.

This chain connects TRBV2 to TRBJ1-1; 10 bases align to TRBD1. This CDR3 has 14 amino acids. V lost 5 bases and J lost 2; bases outside the gene matches: 2. The germline V gene encodes CDR1 SNHLY and CDR2 FYNNEI. The CDR3 region has the DNA TGTGCCAGCAGTCGACAGGGGGCCAACACTGAAGCTTTCTTT. Amino acid sequence: CASSRQGANTEAFF.

This chain joins TRBV7-9 and TRBJ1-2; no reliable D call. This CDR3 contains 14 residues. Per germline, CDR1 SEHNR and CDR2 FQNEAQ (reference sequence). V lost 2 bases and J lost 7, with 14 bases in between. DNA of the CDR3: TGTGCCAGCAGCTTATGGGAAGTGGCGGGTGGCTACACCTTC. It yields the protein CASSLWEVAGGYTF.

V and J are TRBV7-9 and TRBJ2-1; 7 nucleotides align to TRBD2. The V gene end was trimmed by 5 bases and the J gene end by 0 bases; junction bases not matched to a gene: 4. Per germline, CDR1 SEHNR and CDR2 FQNEAQ (reference sequence). The CDR3 extends over 15 amino acids. CDR3 bases: TGTGCCAGCAGCCGCGGGGGTTACTCCTACAATGAGCAGTTCTTC. It codes for CASSRGGYSYNEQFF.

This sequence joins TRBV7-6 and TRBJ2-2, with 9 bases fitting TRBD2. This CDR3 has 15 amino acids. The V segment lost 5 bases and the J segment 4 bases; nucleotides outside the gene matches: 5. Germline loops: CDR1 SGHVS, CDR2 FNYEAQ. The chain's CDR3 is CASSSGGRSTGELFF. In DNA, the CDR3 is TGTGCCAGCAGCAGCGGGGGGAGAAGCACCGGGGAGCTGTTTTTT.

This sequence joins TRBV5-1 and TRBJ2-5; TRBD2 agrees at 10 bases. The CDR3 consists of 17 residues. CDR1 is SGHRS and CDR2 is YFSETQ in the germline V gene. The junction had 5 bases not matched to a gene; V was cut back by 0 bases and J by 0 bases. The CDR3 bases are TGCGCCAGCAGCTTGGGTAGCGGGGGGACTTACCAAGAGACCCAGTACTTC. It encodes CASSLGSGGTYQETQYF.

The rearrangement links TRBV6-6 to TRBJ2-3, with 9 bases that match TRBD2. The ends lost 5 bases at V and 4 bases at J; junction bases unmatched: 10. Germline values: CDR1 MNHNY, CDR2 SVGAGI (reference sequence). The CDR3 length is 16 residues. The CDR3 DNA reads as TGTGCCAGCAGTCACGGAGGTAGCGGGGGCTCAGATACGCAGTATTTT. Translating gives CASSHGGSGGSDTQYF.

The V call is TRBV5-4, the J call TRBJ1-3; D is perhaps TRBD1 (6 bases). The germline CDR1 and CDR2 sequences are SGHNT and YYREEE (reference sequence). Trimming cost V 0 bases and J 7 bases, with 14 bases left between them. The CDR3 runs 15 residues. CDR3 protein: CASSLGARGLNTIYF. The DNA of the CDR3 is TGTGCCAGCAGCTTGGGCGCACGGGGGCTGAACACCATATATTTT.

This clone has only a few counts. The chain combines TRBV5-1 with TRBJ1-3, with D hard to call. The V and J ends lost 5 bases and 2 bases respectively, with 8 bases between them. From germline, CDR1 is SGHRS and CDR2 YFSETQ. The CDR3 sequence is 13 residues long. In DNA form, the CDR3 reads TGCGCCAGCAGGGAGGGAACTGGAAACACCATATATTTT. This sequence encodes CASREGTGNTIYF.

This clone has only a few counts. The chain has TRBV7-9 and TRBJ2-7; D call uncertain. V lost 1 base, J lost 0 bases, and 13 bases lay in between. The CDR3 runs 16 residues. Germline V gives CDR1 SEHNR, CDR2 FQNEAQ (reference sequence). The CDR3 coding sequence is TGTGCCAGCAGCTTAGGGGTTGGGTTCTTCTCCTACGAGCAGTACTTC. Protein sequence: CASSLGVGFFSYEQYF.

Here the CDR3 reads CASSPPGAGTDTQYF. The CDR3 DNA is TGTGCCAGCAGTCCTCCTGGGGCAGGGACAGATACGCAGTATTTT. The chain couples TRBV6-1 to TRBJ2-3, with a tentative D call TRBD1 (5 bases). V dropped 5 bases and J dropped 3 bases, with 15 bases sitting between them. The CDR3 is 15 residues long. Germline values: CDR1 MNHNS, CDR2 SASEGT.